The following is a T cell receptor (beta chain) sequence with its context. Clones were sequenced by immunoSEQ multiplex PCR, and TCRdb holds only the in-frame ones, with some missing. The table records 250,000 or so clones, 80% to 85% of them present only once. Cohorts were determined from participant-reported clinical history. What the recovered Cohort 3 donors had was two negative PCRs, clearance, or symptom resolution. Germline V gene data show CDR1 as SGHDT and CDR2 as YYEEEE. The CDR3 has 16 amino acids. Trimming cost V 0 bases and J 6 bases, with 16 bases left between them. This specimen comes from a study of blood T cell repertoires in COVID-19.

The TCR comes from a man aged 45 to 65 who had recovered from COVID-19. The chain recombines TRBV5-6 with TRBJ2-1; tentatively, D is TRBD1 (6 bases). The sequencing input was PBMCs or T cells enriched from blood (not recorded which). This CDR3 is CASSLGPWGQANEQFF. As DNA, the CDR3 is TGTGCCAGCAGCTTGGGACCTTGGGGGCAGGCCAATGAGCAGTTCTTC.